These 22 T cell receptor beta chains came from one sample sequenced in a study of tumor-infiltrating lymphocytes in primary liver carcinoma. A constant-region primer primed TCR beta cDNA synthesis from 500 ng of total RNA. Researchers made the TCR beta libraries by running three nested multiplex PCR rounds with slightly modified ARM-PCR. Running about 11 cycles apiece, the first two PCR rounds relied on TRBV1-TRBV30 forward primers together with a C-beta reverse primer. TCRdb re-called the multiplex PCR reads with MiXCR, one entry per CDR3 protein. The sample has around 80,000 distinct CDR3 sequences, 69% seen once. Co-extraction of both nucleic acids (RNA and DNA) used about 18-31 mg of unsorted bulk tissue. The sample comprised tumor-adjacent normal liver tissue. These receptors were taken from a man aged 35-49 years with primary liver carcinoma and hepatitis B virus infection.

With respect to this clonotype: A clone one base away is much larger, so this may be a read error. V and J are TRBV28 and TRBJ1-1; no firm D call. V lost 7 bases and J 4 bases, leaving 13 bases between the germline ends. CDR1 and CDR2 (germline): MDHEN, SYDVKM. The CDR3 totals 13 residues. CDR3 residues: CASTLPVLTEAFF. In DNA, the CDR3 is TGTGCCAGCACTTTGCCTGTTCTCACTGAAGCTTTCTTT.

In this sample, this clonotype is medium-sized. The V call is TRBV11-2, the J call TRBJ2-7, with TRBD2 matching 8 bases. CDR1 SGHAT and CDR2 FQNNGV come from the germline V gene. The CDR3 runs to 17 residues. The V segment lost 5 bases and the J segment 2 bases; nucleotides outside the gene matches: 14. DNA of the CDR3: TGTGCCAGCAGCAAGGGGCTAGCGGGTTTCATGGCCTACGAGCAGTACTTC. This sequence encodes CASSKGLAGFMAYEQYF.

This chain joins TRBV12-3 or TRBV12-4 and TRBJ1-4, with TRBD1 matching over 8 bases. V lost 3 bases to trimming and J lost 12 bases; unmatched junction nucleotides: 9. The CDR3 length is 14 residues. This CDR3 is CASSLDRESEQLFF. The CDR3 DNA reads TGTGCCAGCAGTTTGGACAGGGAGTCCGAACAACTGTTTTTT.

About this clonotype: Relative to the germline gene, one junction end is altered; a read error may explain this. This chain joins TRBV29-1 and TRBJ1-1; unclear D gene. Germline V gene data show CDR1 as SQVTM and CDR2 as ANQGSEA. There are 10 residues in the CDR3. CDR3 DNA: TGCAGCGTACTTGTCTCTGAAGTTTTCTTT. It codes for CSVLVSEVFF.

This clonotype was detected a few times. The chain combines TRBV4-1 with TRBJ1-4; maybe TRBD1 (6 bases). Germline-derived CDR1 and CDR2 are MGHRA and YSYEKL. The germline V and J ends were trimmed by 5 bases and 3 bases, with 13 bases remaining between them. This CDR3 contains 15 residues. The CDR3 loop is CASSEGGTSNEKLFF. CDR3 coding DNA: TGCGCCAGCAGCGAAGGGGGGACTTCTAATGAAAAACTGTTTTTT.

With respect to this clonotype: A junction end diverges from the germline sequence, so it may reflect a read error. V gene TRBV11-1 combines with J gene TRBJ2-7; D remains ambiguous. The CDR3 runs 16 residues. In germline, CDR1 is SGHAT, CDR2 FQDESV (reference sequence). Here the CDR3 DNA reads TGTGCTAGCAGCTCAAGAGGCCCTTTCAGTCTCTACGAGCAGTACTTC. Translated, it gives CASSSRGPFSLYEQYF. The complete variable domain, with remaining parts taken from reference TRBV11-1 and TRBJ2-7, reads EAEVAQSPRYKITEKSQAVAFWCDPISGHATLYWYRQILGQGPELLVQFQDESVVDDSQLPKDRFSAERLKGVDSTLKIQPAELGDSAMYLCASSSRGPFSLYEQYFGPGTRLTVT.

As concerns this clonotype: At one end, the junction sequence differs from germline, possibly due to a read error. This chain links TRBV6-1 with TRBJ2-5; D tentatively fits TRBD1 or TRBD2 (5 bases each). This CDR3 has 16 residues. CDR1 and CDR2 (germline): MNHNS, SASEGT. This CDR3 is CASSDLTRHLQGTQYF. For the CDR3, the DNA is TGTGCCAGCAGTGACCTTACCAGGCACCTCCAAGGGACCCAGTATTTC.

Comments on this clonotype: A read error may produce the germline difference seen at one junction end. The V and J genes are TRBV6-5 and TRBJ2-5, with TRBD1 matching over 8 bases. Germline loops: CDR1 MNHEY, CDR2 SVGAGI. The length of the CDR3 is 15 residues. In nucleotides, the CDR3 is TGTGCCAGCAGTTGGACAGGGAACCTTCAAGAGAACCAGTACTTC. It yields the protein CASSWTGNLQENQYF.

As concerns this clonotype: The conserved closing phenylalanine or tryptophan is absent in this CDR3, likely reflecting a read error. The chain carries TRBV4-2 and TRBJ1-1; D gene ambiguous. The CDR3 runs 15 residues. Per germline, CDR1 LGHNA and CDR2 YNFKEQ. The CDR3 coding sequence is TGTGTCAGCATCCAAGATTATAAAGGGCTCACTGAAGCTTTCTCT. Its translation is CVSIQDYKGLTEAFS.

This clonotype occurred a few times. A read error is likely, as this CDR3 ends without the conserved phenylalanine or tryptophan. The chain is built from TRBV6-1 and TRBJ2-1, with 9 bases lining up with TRBD1. There are 16 residues in the CDR3. The V gene's germline CDR1 is MNHNS and CDR2 SASEGT. The CDR3 here is CVSSAHRDRAYNEQFS. CDR3 DNA sequence: TGTGTCAGCAGTGCGCACCGGGACAGGGCGTACAATGAGCAGTTCTCC.

This clonotype was picked up one time. Since the CDR3 does not end with the conserved phenylalanine or tryptophan, this likely comes from a read error. The limits of the CDR3 on the DNA are not certain, so only TCRdb's listed CDR3 is given. This chain connects TRBV5-1 to TRBJ1-2; the DNA was not used to check the table's D call, TRBD1. CDR1 and CDR2 from the germline V gene are SGHRS and YFSETQ. The CDR3 adds up to 13 amino acids, both ends counted. The CDR3 is CASSLNRGNGYII.

In the case of this clonotype: At one boundary the junction diverges from the germline segment, which might be a read error. This chain uses TRBV6-1 with TRBJ2-1, with 9 positions matching TRBD2. This CDR3 has 15 amino acids. Germline V CDR1 and CDR2: MNHNS, SASEGT. CDR3 nucleotides: TGTGCCAGCAGTGAAGGACTAGCGGTATACAATGATCAGTTCTTC. It yields the protein CASSEGLAVYNDQFF.

The V call is TRBV20-1, the J call TRBJ2-1, with D possibly matching TRBD1 (6 bases). Per germline, CDR1 DFQATT and CDR2 SNEGSKA (reference sequence). This CDR3 is built from 16 residues. The CDR3 loop is CNAVPFPAGEYNEQFF. In nucleotides, the CDR3 is TGCAATGCGGTCCCCTTCCCGGCAGGGGAATATAATGAGCAGTTCTTC.

A remark on this clonotype: In this CDR3 the conserved last residue, phenylalanine or tryptophan, is missing, so a read error is likely. The chain joins TRBV6-1 to TRBJ2-7; D not certain. The CDR3 spans 14 residues. The V gene's germline CDR1 is MNHNS and CDR2 SASEGT. The V end lost 4 bases, the J end lost 3 bases, and 13 bases lay between the germline ends. This chain's CDR3 is CASSGAPDDYEQYL. The CDR3 DNA follows: TGTGCCAGCAGTGGAGCCCCGGACGACTACGAGCAGTACTTA.

A remark on this clonotype: The conserved phenylalanine or tryptophan normally closing the CDR3 is absent here, so this likely arose from a read error. The V gene is TRBV11-2, the J gene TRBJ1-4; D is ambiguous. V lost 8 bases and J 8 bases, leaving 15 bases between the germline ends. There are 13 residues in the CDR3. Germline CDR1 reads SGHAT; CDR2 reads FQNNGV. The CDR3 sequence is CASGADLSEKLFI. CDR3 sequence (DNA): TGTGCCAGCGGCGCAGACCTAAGCGAAAAACTGTTTATT.

Comments on this clonotype: It may be a read error: a sequence one base away is much more abundant. This chain uses TRBV5-1 with TRBJ2-1; D is possibly TRBD2 (5 bases). There are 16 residues in the CDR3. CDR1 SGHRS and CDR2 YFSETQ come from the germline V gene. V was pared by 7 bases and J by 0 bases, with 17 bases between. The DNA for the CDR3 is TGCGCCAGCCACCCGGGTTCTAGCCTCTCCTACAATGAGCAGTTCTTC. This gives the protein CASHPGSSLSYNEQFF.

A few counts support this clonotype. The J gene is TRBJ2-1, the V gene TRBV5-4, with 9 bases lining up with TRBD1. CDR1 is SGHNT, CDR2 YYREEE, per germline (reference sequence). Trimming cost V 1 base and J 4 bases; bases outside gene matches: 3. The CDR3 loop spans 15 amino acids. CDR3 sequence: CASSLMGQGYNEQFF. The CDR3 DNA reads as TGTGCCAGCAGCTTGATGGGACAGGGTTACAATGAGCAGTTCTTC.

Concerning this clonotype itself: A read error may account for a junction end that differs from germline. This rearrangement joins TRBV6-2 or TRBV6-3 to TRBJ2-5; the D gene is possibly TRBD1 (6 bases). The CDR3 sequence is 13 residues long. The germline gives CDR1 MNHEY, CDR2 SVGEGT. This CDR3 is CASSRYREETLYF. The CDR3 DNA sequence: TGTGCCAGCAGCCGGTACAGGGAAGAGACCCTGTACTTC.

The chain recombines TRBV6-2 or TRBV6-3 with TRBJ2-1; TRBD2 might be the D (5 bases). This CDR3 spans 14 amino acids. The ends were cut back, 6 bases at V and 15 bases at J, with 24 bases in the middle. Germline lookup yields CDR1 MNHEY and CDR2 SVGEGT. In nucleotides, the CDR3 is TGTGCCAGCAGCTACCAGTGGGAGCGCCCCTGGCTGTTCTTC. Protein product: CASSYQWERPWLFF.

In its sample, this clonotype was seen many times. This chain uses TRBV5-1 with TRBJ2-5; D uncertain. V was shortened by 0 bases and J by 4 bases, with 4 bases between the two germline ends. CDR1 is SGHRS, CDR2 YFSETQ, per germline. This CDR3 has 12 residues. The DNA of the CDR3 is TGCGCCAGCAGCTTGGCCGGAGAGACCCAGTACTTC. It specifies CASSLAGETQYF. Full variable domain (outside the CDR3, taken from reference TRBV5-1 and TRBJ2-5): KAGVTQTPRYLIKTRGQQVTLSCSPISGHRSVSWYQQTPGQGLQFLFEYFSETQRNKGNFPGRFSGRQFSNSRSEMNVSTLELGDSALYLCASSLAGETQYFGPGTRLLVL.

The chain couples TRBV29-1 to TRBJ2-1, with 8 bases fitting TRBD2. V was clipped by 6 bases and J by 4 bases; unmatched bases: 5. Germline-derived CDR1 and CDR2 are SQVTM and ANQGSEA. The CDR3 is 13 amino acids. The DNA for the CDR3 is TGCAGCGTCCCCGGGACTAGATACAATGAGCAGTTCTTC. Encoded protein: CSVPGTRYNEQFF.

Remarks on this clonotype: The junction departs from the called germline gene at one end, perhaps through a read error. This chain uses TRBV10-3 with TRBJ1-1; D perhaps matches TRBD1 (5 bases). The CDR3 is made up of 18 amino acids. CDR1 is ENHRY, CDR2 SYGVKD, per germline. The CDR3 DNA reads as TGTGCCATCAGGGATTCCAGGGTTCTACCCGATGGGTCCACTGTAGCTTTCTTT. Translation: CAIRDSRVLPDGSTVAFF.